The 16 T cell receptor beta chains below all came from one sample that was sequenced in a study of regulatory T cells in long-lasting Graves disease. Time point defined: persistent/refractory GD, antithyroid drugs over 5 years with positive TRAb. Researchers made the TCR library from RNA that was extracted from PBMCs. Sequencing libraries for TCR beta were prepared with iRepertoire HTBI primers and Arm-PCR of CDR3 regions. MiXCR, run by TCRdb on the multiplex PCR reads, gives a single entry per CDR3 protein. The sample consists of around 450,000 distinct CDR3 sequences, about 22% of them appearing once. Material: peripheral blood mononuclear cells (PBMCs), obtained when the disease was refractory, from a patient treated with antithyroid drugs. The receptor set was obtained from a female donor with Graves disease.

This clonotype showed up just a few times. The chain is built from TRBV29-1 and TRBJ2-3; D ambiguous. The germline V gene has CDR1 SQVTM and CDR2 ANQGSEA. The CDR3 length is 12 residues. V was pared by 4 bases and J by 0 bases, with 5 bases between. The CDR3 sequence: CSVVGSTDTQYF. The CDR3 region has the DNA TGCAGCGTTGTTGGGAGCACAGATACGCAGTATTTT.

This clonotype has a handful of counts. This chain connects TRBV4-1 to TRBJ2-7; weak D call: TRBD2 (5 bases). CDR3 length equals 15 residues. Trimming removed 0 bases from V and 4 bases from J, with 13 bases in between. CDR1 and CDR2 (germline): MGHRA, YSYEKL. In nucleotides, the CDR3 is TGCGCCAGCAGCCAAGAGAGGAGGACGGTTTACGAGCAGTACTTC. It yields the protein CASSQERRTVYEQYF.

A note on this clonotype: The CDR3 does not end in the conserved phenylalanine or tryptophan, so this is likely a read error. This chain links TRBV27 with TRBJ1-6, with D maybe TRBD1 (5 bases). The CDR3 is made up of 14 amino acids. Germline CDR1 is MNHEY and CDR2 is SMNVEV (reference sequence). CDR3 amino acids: CASSYTGTHGRLHS. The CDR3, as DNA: TGCGCCAGCAGCTACACCGGGACCCACGGTCGCCTCCACTCT.

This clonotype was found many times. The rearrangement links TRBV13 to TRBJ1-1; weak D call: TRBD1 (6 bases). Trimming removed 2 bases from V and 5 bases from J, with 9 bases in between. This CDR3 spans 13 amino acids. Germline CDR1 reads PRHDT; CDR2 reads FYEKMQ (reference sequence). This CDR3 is CASSLIGQTEAFF. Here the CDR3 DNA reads TGTGCCAGCAGCTTAATAGGACAGACTGAAGCTTTCTTT.

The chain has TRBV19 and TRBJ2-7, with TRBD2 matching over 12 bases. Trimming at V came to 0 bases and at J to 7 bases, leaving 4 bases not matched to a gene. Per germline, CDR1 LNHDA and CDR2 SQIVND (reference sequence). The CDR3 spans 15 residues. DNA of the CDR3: TGTGCCAGTAGTATAGAGACTAGCGGGAGTCGGGAGCAGTACTTC. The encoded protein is CASSIETSGSREQYF.

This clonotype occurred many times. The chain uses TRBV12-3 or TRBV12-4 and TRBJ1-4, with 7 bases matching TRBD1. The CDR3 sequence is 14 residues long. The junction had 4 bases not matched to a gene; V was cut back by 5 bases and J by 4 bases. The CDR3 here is CASSQRGLNEKLFF. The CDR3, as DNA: TGTGCCAGCAGTCAGAGGGGGCTTAATGAAAAACTGTTTTTT.

The CDR3 DNA is TGTGCCAGCAGCCACGGACTAGCGGGGGGGAGTGGAGAGACCCAGTACTTC. This sequence encodes CASSHGLAGGSGETQYF. The chain couples TRBV5-6 to TRBJ2-5, with 15 bases aligning to TRBD2. After removal of 4 bases from V and 4 bases from J, the junction contained 8 bases not matched to a gene. This CDR3 is 17 amino acids long. The germline V gene encodes CDR1 SGHDT and CDR2 YYEEEE. Looking up the rest from reference TRBV5-6 and TRBJ2-5 gives the full variable domain: DAGVTQSPTHLIKTRGQQVTLRCSPKSGHDTVSWYQQALGQGPQFIFQYYEEEERQRGNFPDRFSGHQFPNYSSELNVNALLLGDSALYLCASSHGLAGGSGETQYFGPGTRLLVL.

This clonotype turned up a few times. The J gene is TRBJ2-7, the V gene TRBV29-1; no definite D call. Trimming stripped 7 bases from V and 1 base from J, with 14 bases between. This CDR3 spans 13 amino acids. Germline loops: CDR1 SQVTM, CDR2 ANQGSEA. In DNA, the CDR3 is TGCAGCGCAGCACAGCCGCTTTCCTACGAGCAGTACTTC. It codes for CSAAQPLSYEQYF.

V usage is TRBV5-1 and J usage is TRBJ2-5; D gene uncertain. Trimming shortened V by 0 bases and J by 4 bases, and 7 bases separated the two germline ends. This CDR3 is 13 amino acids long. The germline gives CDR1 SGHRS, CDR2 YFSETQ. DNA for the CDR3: TGCGCCAGCAGCTTGGACTGGCCAGAGACCCAGTACTTC. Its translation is CASSLDWPETQYF.

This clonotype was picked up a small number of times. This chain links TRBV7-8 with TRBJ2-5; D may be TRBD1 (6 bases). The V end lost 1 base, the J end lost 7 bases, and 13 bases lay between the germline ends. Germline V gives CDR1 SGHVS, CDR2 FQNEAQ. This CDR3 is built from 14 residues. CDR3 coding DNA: TGTGCCAGCAGCTTAGGGACAGCCTCCCGGACCCAGTACTTC. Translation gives CASSLGTASRTQYF.

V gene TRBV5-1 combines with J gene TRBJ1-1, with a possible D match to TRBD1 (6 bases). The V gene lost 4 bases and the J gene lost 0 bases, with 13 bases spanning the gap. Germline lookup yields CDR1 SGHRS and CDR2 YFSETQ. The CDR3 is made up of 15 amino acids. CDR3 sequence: CASSGGDTVNTEAFF. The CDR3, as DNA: TGCGCCAGCAGCGGGGGGGACACGGTGAACACTGAAGCTTTCTTT.

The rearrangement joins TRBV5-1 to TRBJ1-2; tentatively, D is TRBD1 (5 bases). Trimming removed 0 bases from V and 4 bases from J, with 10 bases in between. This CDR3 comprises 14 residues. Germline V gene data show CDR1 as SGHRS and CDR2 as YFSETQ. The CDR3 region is CASSLVSGSYGYTF. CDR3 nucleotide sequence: TGCGCCAGCAGCTTGGTGTCAGGGAGCTATGGCTACACCTTC.

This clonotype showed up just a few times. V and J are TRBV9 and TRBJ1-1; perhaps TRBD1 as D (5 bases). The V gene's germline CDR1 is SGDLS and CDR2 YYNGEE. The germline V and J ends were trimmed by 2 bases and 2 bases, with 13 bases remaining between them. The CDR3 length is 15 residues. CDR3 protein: CASSVFGAGNTEAFF. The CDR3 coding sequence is TGTGCCAGCAGCGTTTTTGGGGCGGGTAACACTGAAGCTTTCTTT.

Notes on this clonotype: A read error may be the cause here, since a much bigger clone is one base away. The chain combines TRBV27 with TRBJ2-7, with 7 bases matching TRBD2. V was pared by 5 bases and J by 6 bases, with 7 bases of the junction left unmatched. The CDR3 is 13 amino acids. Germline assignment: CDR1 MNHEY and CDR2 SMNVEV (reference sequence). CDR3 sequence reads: CASSDLPGGEQYF. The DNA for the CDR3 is TGTGCCAGCAGTGACCTCCCGGGAGGCGAGCAGTACTTC.

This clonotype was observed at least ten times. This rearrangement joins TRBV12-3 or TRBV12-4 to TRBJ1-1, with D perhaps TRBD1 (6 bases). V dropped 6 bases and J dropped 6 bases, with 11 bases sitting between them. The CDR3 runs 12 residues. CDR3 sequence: CASRYRAPEAFF. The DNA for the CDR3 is TGTGCCAGCAGGTACAGGGCCCCTGAAGCTTTCTTT.

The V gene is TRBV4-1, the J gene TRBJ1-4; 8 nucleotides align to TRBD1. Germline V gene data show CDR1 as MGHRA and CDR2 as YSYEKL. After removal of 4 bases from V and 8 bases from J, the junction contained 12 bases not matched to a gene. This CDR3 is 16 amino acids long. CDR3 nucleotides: TGCGCCAGCAGCCGGTTAGGGGGGACAGGAATGGAAAAACTGTTTTTT. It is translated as CASSRLGGTGMEKLFF.